This TCR beta chain emerged from a study of low-dose radiotherapy and immunotherapy resistance in tumors. TRAV- and TRBV-specific primers primed first-strand cDNA, covering alpha and beta chains. The authors amplified TCRs for 15 to 25 PCR cycles with a constant-region primer and a V-primer adapter. MiXCR was run by TCRdb on the reads, yielding one entry per CDR3 protein. The sample lists about 60,000 distinct CDR3 sequences; 20% to 25% were seen once. The CDR3 length is 14 residues. The V and J ends lost 0 bases and 1 base respectively, with 4 bases between them. From germline, CDR1 is SGHRS and CDR2 YFSETQ. Time point defined: before trial treatment.

The chain links TRBV5-1 to TRBJ2-2; D not certain. The material was PBMCs, obtained before treatment. The origin of this receptor is a male donor with prostate cancer. Written as DNA, the CDR3 is TGCGCCAGCAGCTTGGCCAAGAACACCGGGGAGCTGTTTTTT. Its protein is CASSLAKNTGELFF.